This T cell receptor (beta chain) was sequenced during a study of regulatory T cells in long-lasting Graves disease. As for the study in general: The definition of persistent Graves' disease was over 5 years of antithyroid drugs with positive TSH receptor antibodies. Study observations and caveats: Owing to a sample size that was small, accuracy may have been reduced. Patients with persistent Graves' had lower TCR diversity than newly diagnosed patients. With some 2,800 shared public clonotypes, persistent patients exceeded new patients, who shared about 1,000.

CDR3 size: 11 residues. From germline, CDR1 is SQVTM and CDR2 ANQGSEA. V was trimmed by 7 bases and J by 6 bases, leaving 9 bases between them. This clonotype showed up just a few times. Its target is unknown. To make TCR beta libraries, researchers used iRepertoire HTBI primers and Arm-PCR of CDR3 regions. TCRdb used MiXCR to reprocess the multiplex PCR reads, holding one entry per CDR3 protein. Here the sample spans roughly 400,000 distinct CDR3 sequences, 20% to 25% being singletons. The time point: persistent/refractory GD, antithyroid drugs over 5 years with positive TRAb. PBMC RNA served as the TCR library source.

The sequence was obtained from a female donor with Graves disease. The chain couples TRBV29-1 to TRBJ1-4; tentatively, D is TRBD1 (5 bases). The sample consisted of peripheral blood mononuclear cells (PBMCs), taken when the disease was refractory, from a patient treated with antithyroid drugs. The DNA of the CDR3 is TGCAGCGCGGGGGTCCATGAAAAACTGTTTTTT. Its protein product is CSAGVHEKLFF.